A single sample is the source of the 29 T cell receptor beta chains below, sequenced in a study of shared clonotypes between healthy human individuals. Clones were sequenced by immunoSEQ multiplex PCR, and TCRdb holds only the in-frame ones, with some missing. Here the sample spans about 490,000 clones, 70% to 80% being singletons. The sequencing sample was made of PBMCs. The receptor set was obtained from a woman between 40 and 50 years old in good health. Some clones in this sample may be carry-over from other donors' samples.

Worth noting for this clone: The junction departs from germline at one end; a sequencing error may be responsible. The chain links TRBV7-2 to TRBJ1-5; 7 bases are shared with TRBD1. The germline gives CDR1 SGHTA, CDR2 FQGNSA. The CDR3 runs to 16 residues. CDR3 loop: CASSASRGIGNQPRHF. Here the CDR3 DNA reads TGTGCCAGCAGCGCAAGCAGGGGGATTGGCAATCAGCCCCGGCATTTT.

CDR3 DNA sequence: TGTGCCAGCAGCTTAGATTCGACCCTAAGCGGGGCCCTCCACGTGGGAGAGCAGTACTTC. Translating gives CASSLDSTLSGALHVGEQYF. The V and J genes are TRBV11-3 and TRBJ2-7, with TRBD2 matching 7 bases. Unmatched junction bases numbered 24, after V lost 0 bases and J lost 7 bases. Germline loops: CDR1 SGHNT, CDR2 YENEEA. The CDR3 runs to 20 residues. The full variable domain, completed using reference TRBV11-3 and TRBJ2-7, is EAGVVQSPRYKIIEKKQPVAFWCNPISGHNTLYWYLQNLGQGPELLIRYENEEAVDDSQLPKDRFSAERLKGVDSTLKIQPAELGDSAVYLCASSLDSTLSGALHVGEQYFGPGTRLTVT.

The CDR3 DNA sequence: TGTGCCAGTAGTACCACCACTACCTACGAGCAGTACTTC. This gives the protein CASSTTTTYEQYF. V is TRBV19 and J is TRBJ2-7; no firm D call. Trimming shortened V by 4 bases and J by 2 bases, and 9 bases separated the two germline ends. The CDR3 has 13 residues. Looked up from germline, CDR1 is LNHDA and CDR2 is SQIVND (reference sequence).

DNA of the CDR3: TGTGCCAGCAGCTCCCGGACAGGGGGCCTCGATACGCAGTATTTT. Translating gives CASSSRTGGLDTQYF. The chain carries TRBV5-4 and TRBJ2-3; 11 bases agree with TRBD1. Germline-derived CDR1 and CDR2 are SGHNT and YYREEE (reference sequence). The CDR3 runs to 15 residues. Trimming cost V 3 bases and J 6 bases; bases outside gene matches: 6. Drawing the rest from reference TRBV5-4 and TRBJ2-3, the complete variable domain is ETGVTQSPTHLIKTRGQQVTLRCSSQSGHNTVSWYQQALGQGPQFIFQYYREEENGRGNFPPRFSGLQFPNYSSELNVNALELDDSALYLCASSSRTGGLDTQYFGPGTRLTVL.

The DNA of the CDR3 is TGCAGCGTTGCAGCAGGACTAGCGGGAAGGTACGAGCAGTACTTC. Translating gives CSVAAGLAGRYEQYF. The genes are TRBV29-1 and TRBJ2-7; 12 positions agree with TRBD2. J gave up 4 bases and V 4 bases, and 8 bases lay outside the gene matches. Germline V gives CDR1 SQVTM, CDR2 ANQGSEA. This CDR3 has 15 residues.

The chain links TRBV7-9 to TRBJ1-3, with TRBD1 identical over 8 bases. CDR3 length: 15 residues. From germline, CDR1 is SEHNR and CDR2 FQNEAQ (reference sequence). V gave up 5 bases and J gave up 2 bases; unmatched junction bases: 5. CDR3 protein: CASSAATGAGNTIYF. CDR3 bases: TGTGCCAGCAGCGCAGCGACAGGGGCTGGAAACACCATATATTTT.

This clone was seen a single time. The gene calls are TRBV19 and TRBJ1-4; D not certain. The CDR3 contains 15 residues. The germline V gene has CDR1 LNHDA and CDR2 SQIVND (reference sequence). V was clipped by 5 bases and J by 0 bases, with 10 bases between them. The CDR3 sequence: CASSGHGATNEKLFF. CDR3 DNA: TGTGCCAGTAGTGGCCACGGGGCAACTAATGAAAAACTGTTTTTT.

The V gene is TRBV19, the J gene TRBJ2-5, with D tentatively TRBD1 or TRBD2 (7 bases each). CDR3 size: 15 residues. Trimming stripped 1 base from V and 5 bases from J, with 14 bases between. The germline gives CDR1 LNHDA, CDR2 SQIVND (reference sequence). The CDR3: CASSIARGGWETQYF. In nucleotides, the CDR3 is TGTGCCAGTAGTATAGCCAGGGGGGGTTGGGAGACCCAGTACTTC. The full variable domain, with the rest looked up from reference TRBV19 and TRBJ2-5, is DGGITQSPKYLFRKEGQNVTLSCEQNLNHDAMYWYRQDPGQGLRLIYYSQIVNDFQKGDIAEGYSVSREKKESFPLTVTSAQKNPTAFYLCASSIARGGWETQYFGPGTRLLVL.

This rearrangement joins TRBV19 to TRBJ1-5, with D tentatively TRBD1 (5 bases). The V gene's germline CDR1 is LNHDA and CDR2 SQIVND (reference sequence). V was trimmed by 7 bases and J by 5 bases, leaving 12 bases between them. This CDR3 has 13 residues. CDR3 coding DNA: TGTGCCAGTACGGAGGGGCCTTATCAGCCCCAGCATTTT. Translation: CASTEGPYQPQHF.

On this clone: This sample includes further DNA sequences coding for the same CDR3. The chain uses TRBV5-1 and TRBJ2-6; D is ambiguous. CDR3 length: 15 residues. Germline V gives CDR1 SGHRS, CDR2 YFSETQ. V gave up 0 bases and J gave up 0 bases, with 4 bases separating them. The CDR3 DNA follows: TGCGCCAGCAGCTTGGGTAACTCTGGGGCCAACGTCCTGACTTTC. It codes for CASSLGNSGANVLTF.

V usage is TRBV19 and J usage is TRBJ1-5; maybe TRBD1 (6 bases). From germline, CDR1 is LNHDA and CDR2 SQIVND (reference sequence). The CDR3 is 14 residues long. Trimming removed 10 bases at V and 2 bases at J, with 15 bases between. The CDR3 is CATNQQGGNQPQHF. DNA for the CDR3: TGTGCCACCAATCAACAGGGAGGCAATCAGCCCCAGCATTTT.

This chain's CDR3 is CASSLAGQLNQPQHF. Written as DNA, the CDR3 is TGCGCCAGCAGCTTGGCGGGACAGTTAAATCAGCCCCAGCATTTT. The rearrangement links TRBV5-1 to TRBJ1-5; TRBD1 agrees at 7 bases. Trimming cost V 0 bases and J 4 bases; bases outside gene matches: 4. The CDR3 spans 15 residues. The germline CDR1 and CDR2 sequences are SGHRS and YFSETQ.

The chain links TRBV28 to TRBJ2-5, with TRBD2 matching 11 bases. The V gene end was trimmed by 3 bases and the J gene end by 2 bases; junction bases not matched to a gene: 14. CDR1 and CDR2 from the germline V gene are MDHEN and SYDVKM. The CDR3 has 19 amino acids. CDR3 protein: CASSFGTTSGRGIQETQYF. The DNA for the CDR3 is TGTGCCAGCAGTTTTGGTACCACTAGCGGGAGAGGCATTCAAGAGACCCAGTACTTC.

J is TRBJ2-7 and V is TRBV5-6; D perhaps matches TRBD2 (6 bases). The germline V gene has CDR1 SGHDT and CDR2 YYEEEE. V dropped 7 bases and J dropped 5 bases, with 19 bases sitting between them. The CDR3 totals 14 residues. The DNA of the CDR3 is TGTGCCAGCCAATCCGGTCTCGCGGGGCACGAGCAGTACTTC. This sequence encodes CASQSGLAGHEQYF.

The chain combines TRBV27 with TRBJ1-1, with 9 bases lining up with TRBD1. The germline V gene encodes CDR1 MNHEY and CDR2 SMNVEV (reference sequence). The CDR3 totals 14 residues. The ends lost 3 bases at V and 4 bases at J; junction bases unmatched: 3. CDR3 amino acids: CASSFRDRATEAFF. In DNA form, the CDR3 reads TGTGCCAGCAGTTTTCGGGACAGGGCCACTGAAGCTTTCTTT.

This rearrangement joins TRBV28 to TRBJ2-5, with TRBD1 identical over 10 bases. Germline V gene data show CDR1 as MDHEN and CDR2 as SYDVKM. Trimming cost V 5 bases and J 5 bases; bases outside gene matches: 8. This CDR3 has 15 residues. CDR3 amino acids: CASSPLTGGWETQYF. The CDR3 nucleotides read TGTGCCAGCAGTCCTCTGACAGGGGGCTGGGAGACCCAGTACTTC.

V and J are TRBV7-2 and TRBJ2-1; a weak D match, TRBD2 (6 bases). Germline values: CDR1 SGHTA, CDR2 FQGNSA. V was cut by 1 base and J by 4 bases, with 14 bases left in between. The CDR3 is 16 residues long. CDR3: CASSLGGGEPYNEQFF. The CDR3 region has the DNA TGTGCCAGCAGCTTAGGTGGAGGGGAGCCGTACAATGAGCAGTTCTTC.

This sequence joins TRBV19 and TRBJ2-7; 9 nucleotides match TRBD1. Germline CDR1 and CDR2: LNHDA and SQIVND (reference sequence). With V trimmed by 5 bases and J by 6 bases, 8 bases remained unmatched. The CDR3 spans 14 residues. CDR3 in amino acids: CASSAWTGVSEQYF. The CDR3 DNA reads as TGTGCCAGTAGTGCGTGGACAGGGGTTTCCGAGCAGTACTTC.

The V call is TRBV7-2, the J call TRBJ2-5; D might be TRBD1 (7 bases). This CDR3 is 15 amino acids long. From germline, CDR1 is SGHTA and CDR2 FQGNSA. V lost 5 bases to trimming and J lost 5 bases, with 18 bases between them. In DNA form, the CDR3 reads TGTGCCAGCAGCCATGCGGGACAGAGCTGGGAGACCCAGTACTTC. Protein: CASSHAGQSWETQYF.

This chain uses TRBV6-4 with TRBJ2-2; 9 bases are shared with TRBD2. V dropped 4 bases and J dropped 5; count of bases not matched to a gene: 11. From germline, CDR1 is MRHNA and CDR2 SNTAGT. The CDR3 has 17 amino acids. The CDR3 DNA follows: TGTGCCAGCAGTGTAACAGCGGGAGGTTCGGGAACCGGGGAGCTGTTTTTT. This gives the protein CASSVTAGGSGTGELFF.

The DNA for the CDR3 is TGTGCCAGCAGCCCTTCGGGGCGGGAGCTGTTTTTT. Its translation: CASSPSGRELFF. The V and J genes are TRBV7-2 and TRBJ2-2, with D perhaps matching TRBD1 or TRBD2 (5 bases each). Germline CDR1 and CDR2: SGHTA and FQGNSA. The CDR3 extends over 12 amino acids. V shed 5 bases and J shed 9 bases, with 10 bases lying between them.

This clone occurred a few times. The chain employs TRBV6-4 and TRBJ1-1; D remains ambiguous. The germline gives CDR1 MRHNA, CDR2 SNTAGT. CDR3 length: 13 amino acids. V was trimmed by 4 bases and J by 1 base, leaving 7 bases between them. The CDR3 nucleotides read TGTGCCAGCAGTGCGGACCCGAACACTGAAGCTTTCTTT. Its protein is CASSADPNTEAFF.

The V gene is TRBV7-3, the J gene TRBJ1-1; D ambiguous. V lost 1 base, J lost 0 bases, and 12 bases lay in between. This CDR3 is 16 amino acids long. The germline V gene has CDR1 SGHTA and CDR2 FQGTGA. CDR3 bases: TGTGCCAGCAGCTTAATAGACAACCAGATGAACACTGAAGCTTTCTTT. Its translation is CASSLIDNQMNTEAFF.

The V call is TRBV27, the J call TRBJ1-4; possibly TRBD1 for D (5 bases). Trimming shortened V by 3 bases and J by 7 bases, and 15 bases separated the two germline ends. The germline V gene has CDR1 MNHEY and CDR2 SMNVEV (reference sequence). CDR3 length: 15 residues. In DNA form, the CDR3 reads TGTGCCAGCAGTTTTAGCTCCGGGGCAGGTGAAAAACTGTTTTTT. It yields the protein CASSFSSGAGEKLFF.

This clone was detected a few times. This CDR3 reads CASSEESGTEAFF. CDR3 nucleotides: TGTGCCAGCAGCGAGGAATCTGGCACTGAAGCTTTCTTT. The chain joins TRBV11-2 to TRBJ1-1; D gene uncertain. The CDR3 is 13 amino acids. The V end was cut by 5 bases, the J end by 4 bases, with 11 bases between. Germline assignment: CDR1 SGHAT and CDR2 FQNNGV.

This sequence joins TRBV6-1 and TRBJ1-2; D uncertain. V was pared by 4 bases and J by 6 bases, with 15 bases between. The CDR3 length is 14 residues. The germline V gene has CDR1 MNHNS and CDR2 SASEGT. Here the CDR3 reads CASSVVRSVDGYTF. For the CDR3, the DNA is TGTGCCAGCAGTGTTGTCAGGTCCGTCGATGGCTACACCTTC.

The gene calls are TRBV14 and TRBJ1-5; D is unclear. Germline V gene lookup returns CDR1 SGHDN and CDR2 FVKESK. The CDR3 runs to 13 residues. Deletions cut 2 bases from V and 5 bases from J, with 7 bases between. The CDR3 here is CASSQFSDQPQHF. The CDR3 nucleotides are TGTGCCAGCAGCCAATTCTCGGATCAGCCCCAGCATTTT.

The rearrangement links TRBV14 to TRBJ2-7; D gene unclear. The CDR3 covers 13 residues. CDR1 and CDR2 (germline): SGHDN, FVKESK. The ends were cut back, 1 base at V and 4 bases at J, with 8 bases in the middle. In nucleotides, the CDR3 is TGTGCCAGCAGCCAAGTTTCGGGTTACGAGCAGTACTTC. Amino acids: CASSQVSGYEQYF.

The CDR3 here is CATRQGAQVDTQYF. The CDR3 nucleotides read TGTGCCACGAGACAGGGGGCGCAGGTAGATACGCAGTATTTT. This rearrangement joins TRBV27 to TRBJ2-3; 10 bases align to TRBD1. Germline V lookup: CDR1 MNHEY, CDR2 SMNVEV (reference sequence). Germline trimming cut 10 bases from V and 5 bases from J; bases unmatched to any gene: 9. The CDR3 runs 14 residues.